Given below is one T cell receptor beta chain in context. The antigen remains unidentified. It may be a read error: a sequence one base away is much more abundant. The data were taken from a study of T cells in Graves' hyperthyroidism and ophthalmopathy. Study results and caveats: Most expanded thyroid clonotypes above 0.001 also appeared in blood. It was a median about seven months before onset that the model predicted ophthalmopathy.

Regions amplified from RNA transcripts were the TCR beta CDR3 regions. The primer set for the first-round RT-PCR of the TCR CDR3 was HTBI. TCRdb re-called the multiplex PCR reads with MiXCR, one entry per CDR3 protein. The table lists a few hundred thousand distinct CDR3 sequences, about 15% of them singletons, with more than 10% in the top ten. The CDR3 has 15 amino acids. Trimming took 6 bases from V and 2 from J, leaving 15 bases between them. Patients were aged 18 to 65, had disease duration under 2 months, and had newly diagnosed hyperthyroidism. V usage is TRBV12-3 or TRBV12-4 and J usage is TRBJ2-3; a weak D match, TRBD2 (6 bases). Sequenced sample: blood. This clonotype originated in a woman between 35 and 50 years old with Graves' hyperthyroidism that later progressed to Graves' ophthalmopathy. CDR3 sequence: CASRRDFKATDTQYF. The CDR3 region has the DNA TGTGCCAGCAGACGGGACTTTAAAGCCACAGATACGCAGTATTTT.